The sequence of this TCR beta chain was determined in a study of T cell responses to AZD1222 COVID-19 vaccine. Study results and caveats: Compared with day 0, the breadth and depth of the Spike-specific TCR repertoire rose significantly after two doses of AZD1222.

The CDR3 loop spans 13 amino acids. Looked up from germline, CDR1 is LNHDA and CDR2 is SQIVND (reference sequence). The repertoire was sequenced with immunoSEQ multiplex PCR; TCRdb's copy has only in-frame clones and lacks some. This table has 90,000 or so clones, around nine tenths appearing once. A remark on this clone: Antigen unknown.

The source was peripheral blood, collected 28 days after the second AZD1222 dose. The source is an adult who received the AZD1222 COVID-19 vaccine. The gene calls are TRBV19 and TRBJ2-7; the D is unclear. The J call is in doubt because the DNA end fits TRBJ2-5 better. This CDR3 reads CASSISSQETQYF. CDR3 DNA: TGTGCCAGTAGTATCTCCAGCCAAGAGACCCAGTACTTC.